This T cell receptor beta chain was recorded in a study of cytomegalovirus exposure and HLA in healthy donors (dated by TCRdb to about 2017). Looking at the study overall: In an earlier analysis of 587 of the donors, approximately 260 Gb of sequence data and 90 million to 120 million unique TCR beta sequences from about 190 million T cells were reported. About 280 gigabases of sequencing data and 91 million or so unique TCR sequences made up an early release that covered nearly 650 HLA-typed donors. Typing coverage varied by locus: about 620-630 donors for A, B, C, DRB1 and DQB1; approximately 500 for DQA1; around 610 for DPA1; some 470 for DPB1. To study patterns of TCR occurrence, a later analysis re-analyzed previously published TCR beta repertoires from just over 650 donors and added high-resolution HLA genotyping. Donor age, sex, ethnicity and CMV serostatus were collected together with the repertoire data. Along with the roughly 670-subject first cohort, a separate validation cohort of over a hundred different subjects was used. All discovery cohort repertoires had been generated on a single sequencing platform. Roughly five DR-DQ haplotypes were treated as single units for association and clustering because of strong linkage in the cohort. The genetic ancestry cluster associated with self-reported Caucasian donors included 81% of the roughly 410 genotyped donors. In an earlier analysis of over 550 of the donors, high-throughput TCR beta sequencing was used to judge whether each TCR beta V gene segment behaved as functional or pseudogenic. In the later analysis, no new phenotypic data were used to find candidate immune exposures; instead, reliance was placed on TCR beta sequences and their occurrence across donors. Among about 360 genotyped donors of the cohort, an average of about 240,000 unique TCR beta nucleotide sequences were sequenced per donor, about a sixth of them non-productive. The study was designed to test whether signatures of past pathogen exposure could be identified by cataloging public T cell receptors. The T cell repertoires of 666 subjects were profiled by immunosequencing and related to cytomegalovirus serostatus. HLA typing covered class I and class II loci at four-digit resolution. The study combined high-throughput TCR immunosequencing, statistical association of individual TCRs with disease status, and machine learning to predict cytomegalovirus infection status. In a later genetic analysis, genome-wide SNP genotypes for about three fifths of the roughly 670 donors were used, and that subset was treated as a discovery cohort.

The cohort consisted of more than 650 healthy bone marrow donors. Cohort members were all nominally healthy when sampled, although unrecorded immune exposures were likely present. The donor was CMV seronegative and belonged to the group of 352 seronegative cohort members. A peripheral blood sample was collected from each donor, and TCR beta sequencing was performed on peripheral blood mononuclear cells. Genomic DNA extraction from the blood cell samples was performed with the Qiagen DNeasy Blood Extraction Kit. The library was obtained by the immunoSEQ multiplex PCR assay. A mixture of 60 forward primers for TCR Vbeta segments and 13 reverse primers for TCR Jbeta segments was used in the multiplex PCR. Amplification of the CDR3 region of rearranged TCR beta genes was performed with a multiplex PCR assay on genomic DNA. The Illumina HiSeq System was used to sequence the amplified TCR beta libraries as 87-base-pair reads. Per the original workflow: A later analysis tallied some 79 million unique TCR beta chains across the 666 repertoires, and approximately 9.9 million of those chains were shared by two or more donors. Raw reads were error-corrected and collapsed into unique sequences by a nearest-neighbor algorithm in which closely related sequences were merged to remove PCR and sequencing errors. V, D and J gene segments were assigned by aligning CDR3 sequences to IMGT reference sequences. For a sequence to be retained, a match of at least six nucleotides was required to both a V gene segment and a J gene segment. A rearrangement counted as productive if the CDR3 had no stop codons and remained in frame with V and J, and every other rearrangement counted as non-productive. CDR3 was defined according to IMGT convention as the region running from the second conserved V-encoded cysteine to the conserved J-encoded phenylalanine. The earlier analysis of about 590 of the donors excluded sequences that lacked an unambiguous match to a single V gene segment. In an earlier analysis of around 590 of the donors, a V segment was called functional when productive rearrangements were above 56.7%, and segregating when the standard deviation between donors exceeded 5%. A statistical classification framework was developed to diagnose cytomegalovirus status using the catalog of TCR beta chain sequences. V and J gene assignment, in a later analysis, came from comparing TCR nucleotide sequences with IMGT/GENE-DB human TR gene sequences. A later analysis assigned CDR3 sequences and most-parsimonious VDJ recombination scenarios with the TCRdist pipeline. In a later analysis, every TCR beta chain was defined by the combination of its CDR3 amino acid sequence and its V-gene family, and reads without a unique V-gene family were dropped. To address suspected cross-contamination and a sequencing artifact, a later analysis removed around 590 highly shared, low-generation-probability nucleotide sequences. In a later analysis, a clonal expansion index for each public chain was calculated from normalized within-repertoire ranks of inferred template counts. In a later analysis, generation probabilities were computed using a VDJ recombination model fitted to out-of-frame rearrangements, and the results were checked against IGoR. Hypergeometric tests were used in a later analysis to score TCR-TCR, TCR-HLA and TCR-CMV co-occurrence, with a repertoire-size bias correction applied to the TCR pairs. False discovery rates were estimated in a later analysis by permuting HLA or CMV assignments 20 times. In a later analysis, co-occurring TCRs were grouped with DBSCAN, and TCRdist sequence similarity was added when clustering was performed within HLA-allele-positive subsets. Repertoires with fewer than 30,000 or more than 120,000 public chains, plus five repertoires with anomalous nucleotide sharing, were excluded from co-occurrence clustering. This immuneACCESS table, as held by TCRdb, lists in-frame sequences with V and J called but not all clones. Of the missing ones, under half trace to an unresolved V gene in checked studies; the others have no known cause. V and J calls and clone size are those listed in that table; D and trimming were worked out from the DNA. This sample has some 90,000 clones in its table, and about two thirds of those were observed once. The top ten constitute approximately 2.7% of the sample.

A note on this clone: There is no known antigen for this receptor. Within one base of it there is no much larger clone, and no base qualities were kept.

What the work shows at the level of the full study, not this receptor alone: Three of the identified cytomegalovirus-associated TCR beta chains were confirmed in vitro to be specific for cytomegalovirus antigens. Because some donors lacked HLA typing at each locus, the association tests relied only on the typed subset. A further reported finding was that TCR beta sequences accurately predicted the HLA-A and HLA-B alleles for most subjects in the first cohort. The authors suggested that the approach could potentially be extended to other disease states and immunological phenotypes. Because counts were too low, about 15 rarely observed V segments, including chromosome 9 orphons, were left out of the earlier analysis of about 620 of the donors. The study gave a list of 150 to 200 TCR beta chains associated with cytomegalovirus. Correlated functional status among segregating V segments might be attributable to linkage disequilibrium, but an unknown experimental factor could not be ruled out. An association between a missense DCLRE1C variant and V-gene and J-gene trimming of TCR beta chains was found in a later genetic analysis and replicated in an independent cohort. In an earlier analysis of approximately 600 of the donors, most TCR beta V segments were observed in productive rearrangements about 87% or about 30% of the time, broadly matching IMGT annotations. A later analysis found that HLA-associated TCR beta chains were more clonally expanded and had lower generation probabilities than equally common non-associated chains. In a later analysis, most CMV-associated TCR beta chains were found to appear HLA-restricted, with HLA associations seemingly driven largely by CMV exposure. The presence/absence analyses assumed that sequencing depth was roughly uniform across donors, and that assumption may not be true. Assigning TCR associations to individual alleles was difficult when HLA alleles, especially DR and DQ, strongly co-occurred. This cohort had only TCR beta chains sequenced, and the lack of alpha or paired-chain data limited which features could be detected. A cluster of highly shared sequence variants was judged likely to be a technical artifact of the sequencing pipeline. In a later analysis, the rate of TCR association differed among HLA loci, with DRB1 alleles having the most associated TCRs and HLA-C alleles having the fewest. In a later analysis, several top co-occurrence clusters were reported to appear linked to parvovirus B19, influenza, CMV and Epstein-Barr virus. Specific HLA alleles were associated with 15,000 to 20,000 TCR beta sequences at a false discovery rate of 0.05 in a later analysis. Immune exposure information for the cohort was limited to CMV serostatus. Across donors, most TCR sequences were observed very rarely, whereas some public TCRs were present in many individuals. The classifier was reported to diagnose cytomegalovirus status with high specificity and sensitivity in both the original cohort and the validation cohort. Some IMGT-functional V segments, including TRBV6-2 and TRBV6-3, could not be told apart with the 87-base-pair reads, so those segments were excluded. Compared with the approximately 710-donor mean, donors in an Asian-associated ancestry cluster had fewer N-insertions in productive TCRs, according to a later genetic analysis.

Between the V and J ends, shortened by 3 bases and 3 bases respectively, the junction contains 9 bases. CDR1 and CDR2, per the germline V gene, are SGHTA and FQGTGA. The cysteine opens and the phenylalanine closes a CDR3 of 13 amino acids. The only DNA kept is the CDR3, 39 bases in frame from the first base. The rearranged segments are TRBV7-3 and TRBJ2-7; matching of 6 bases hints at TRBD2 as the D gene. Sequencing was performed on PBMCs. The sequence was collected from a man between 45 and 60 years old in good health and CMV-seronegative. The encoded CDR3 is CASSLGGDYEQYF. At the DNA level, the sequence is TGTGCCAGCAGCTTGGGCGGGGACTACGAGCAGTACTTC.